This TCR beta chain was captured by sequencing in a study of shared clonotypes between healthy human individuals. Overall study results and limits: Specimens sampled were limited to blood, with tissue repertoires likely differing.

Profiling relied on immunoSEQ multiplex PCR, and the TCRdb table lists in-frame clones only, not all of them. The table has millions of clones, more than 90% seen once. Details on this clone: Its target is unknown.

V lost 8 bases to trimming and J lost 0 bases; unmatched junction nucleotides: 8. Germline V CDR1 and CDR2: ENHRY, SYGVKD. The CDR3 covers 15 residues. The material sequenced was naive CD4+ T cells sorted from blood. Subset described: CD45RA+ positively selected. This receptor was identified in a man between 18 and 29 years old in good health. The J gene is TRBJ2-3, the V gene TRBV10-3; 7 nucleotides align to TRBD2. The CDR3 protein is CAISGGSPSTDTQYF. CDR3 nucleotide sequence: TGTGCCATCTCGGGCGGGAGCCCCAGCACAGATACGCAGTATTTT.